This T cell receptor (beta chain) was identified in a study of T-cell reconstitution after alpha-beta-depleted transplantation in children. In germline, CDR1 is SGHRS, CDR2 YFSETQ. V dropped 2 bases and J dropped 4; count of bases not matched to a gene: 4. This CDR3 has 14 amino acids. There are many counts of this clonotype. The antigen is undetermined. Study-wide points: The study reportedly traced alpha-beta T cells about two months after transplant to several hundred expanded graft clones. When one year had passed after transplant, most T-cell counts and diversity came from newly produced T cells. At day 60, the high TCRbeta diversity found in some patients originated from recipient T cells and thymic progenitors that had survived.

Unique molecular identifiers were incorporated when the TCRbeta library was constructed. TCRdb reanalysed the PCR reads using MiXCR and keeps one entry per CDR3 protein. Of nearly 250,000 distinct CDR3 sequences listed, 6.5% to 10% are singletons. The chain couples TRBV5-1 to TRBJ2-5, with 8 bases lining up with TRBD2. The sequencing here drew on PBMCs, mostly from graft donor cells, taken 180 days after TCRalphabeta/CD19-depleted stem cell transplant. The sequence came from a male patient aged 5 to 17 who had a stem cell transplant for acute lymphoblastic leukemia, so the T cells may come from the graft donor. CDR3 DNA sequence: TGCGCCAGCAGCTTTACTAGCGGAGGAGAGACCCAGTACTTC. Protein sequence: CASSFTSGGETQYF.